These 3 T cell receptor beta chains were sequenced from one sample in a study of shared clonotypes between healthy human individuals. Naive CD8 cells lacked CD45RO and underwent positive selection for CCR7, leaving out terminally differentiated effector memory CD45RA+ cells. Measured with immunoSEQ multiplex PCR; TCRdb has only the in-frame clones, and not every one. The sample yields around 2,000,000 clones, over 85% seen once. The sequenced sample was naive CD8+ T cells sorted from blood. All receptors derive from a man younger than 30 in good health.

V gene TRBV13 combines with J gene TRBJ2-5; D gene unclear. The CDR3 spans 13 residues. Germline CDR1 is PRHDT and CDR2 is FYEKMQ (reference sequence). The V and J ends lost 1 base and 4 bases respectively, with 7 bases between them. The CDR3 DNA follows: TGTGCCAGCAGCTTAGACTCAGCAGAGACCCAGTACTTC. It is translated as CASSLDSAETQYF.

This chain joins TRBV15 and TRBJ1-1; a possible D gene is TRBD1 (6 bases). V lost 3 bases and J 5 bases, leaving 19 bases between the germline ends. Per germline, CDR1 LNHNV and CDR2 YYDKDF (reference sequence). The CDR3 has 16 residues. DNA for the CDR3: TGTGCCACCAGCAGCTTGGACAGATCCTTTAGGACTGAAGCTTTCTTT. Protein product: CATSSLDRSFRTEAFF.

The rearrangement links TRBV6-5 to TRBJ2-3; 8 nucleotides align to TRBD1. V trimming: 2 bases; J trimming: 5 bases; junction bases outside the gene matches: 3. The CDR3 length is 14 residues. Germline V gene sequence: CDR1 MNHEY, CDR2 SVGAGI. The CDR3 reads CASSYTGQGDTQYF. CDR3 DNA: TGTGCCAGCAGTTACACAGGACAGGGAGATACGCAGTATTTT.